This record looks at one TCR beta chain sequence and its context. The antigen remains undetermined. Because it lacks the conserved phenylalanine or tryptophan at the end, this CDR3 is likely a read error. No DNA is shown, since the ends of the CDR3 on it are uncertain; the CDR3 is the one TCRdb lists. This record comes from a study of CD8+CD57+ T cells in acquired aplastic anemia. Study-wide context: Quantities of DNA derived from sorted CD4+ and CD8+ cells averaged about 3.2 ug. Findings and caveats of the study: Around 30 sequences, all CD8+ CDR3, were shared between patients and controls. Patients and healthy controls showed no significant CD8+ Simpson's diversity difference.

The germline V gene has CDR1 SGHTA and CDR2 FQGNSA. Ends included, the CDR3 has 13 residues. The template for TCR beta VDJ and CDR3 sequence profiling was genomic DNA. MiXCR was run by TCRdb on the reads, yielding one entry per CDR3 protein. In the table there are some 410,000 distinct CDR3 sequences, roughly 68% of which are singletons. The specimen was sorted CD4+, CD8+, or CD8+CD57+ T cells (not recorded which) from PBMCs. The origin of this receptor is a human donor in good health, serving as a control. The chain carries TRBV7-2 and TRBJ1-6; TRBD1, as called in the table, went unchecked against the DNA. CDR3 amino acids: CASRCNVSPSLLV.